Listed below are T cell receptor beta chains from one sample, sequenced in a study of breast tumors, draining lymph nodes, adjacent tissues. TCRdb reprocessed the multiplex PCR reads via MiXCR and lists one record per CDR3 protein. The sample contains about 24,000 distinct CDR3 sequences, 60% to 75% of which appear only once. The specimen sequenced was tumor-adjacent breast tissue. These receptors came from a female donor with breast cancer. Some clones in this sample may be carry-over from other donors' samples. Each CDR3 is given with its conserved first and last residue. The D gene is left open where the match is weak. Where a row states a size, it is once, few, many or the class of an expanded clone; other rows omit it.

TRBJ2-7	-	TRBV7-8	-	CASSRYANSYEQYF	TGTGCCAGCAGTCGGTATGCCAACTCCTACGAGCAGTACTTC
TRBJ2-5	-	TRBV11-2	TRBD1	CASSLVGQGVKTQYF	TGTGCCAGCAGCTTAGTAGGGCAGGGGGTAAAGACCCAGTACTTC
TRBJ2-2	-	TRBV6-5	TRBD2	CASSRGVGELFF	TGTGCCAGCAGTCGGGGGGTCGGGGAGCTGTTTTTT
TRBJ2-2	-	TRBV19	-	CASSMPTGELFF	TGTGCCAGTAGTATGCCGACCGGGGAGCTGTTTTTT
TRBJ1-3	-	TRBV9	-	CASSGAGNTIYF	TGTGCCAGCAGCGGGGCCGGAAACACCATATATTTT
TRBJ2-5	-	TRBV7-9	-	CASSQEDRGETQYF	TGTGCCAGCAGCCAAGAGGACAGAGGAGAGACCCAGTACTTC
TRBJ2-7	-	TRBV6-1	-	CATLRTTYEQYF	TGTGCCACGTTGAGGACAACCTACGAGCAGTACTTC
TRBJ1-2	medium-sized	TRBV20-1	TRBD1	CSANRQGYGYTF	TGCAGTGCAAACCGACAGGGATATGGCTACACCTTC
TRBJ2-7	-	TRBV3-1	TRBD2	CASSPLAGGSEEQYF	TGTGCCAGCAGCCCCTTAGCGGGAGGCTCTGAAGAGCAGTACTTC
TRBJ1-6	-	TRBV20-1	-	CSATRTANSPLHF	TGCAGTGCTACACGGACCGCAAATTCACCCCTCCACTTT
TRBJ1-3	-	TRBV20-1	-	CSARDPDGNTIYF	TGCAGTGCTAGAGATCCAGATGGAAACACCATATATTTT
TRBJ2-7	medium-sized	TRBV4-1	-	CASSHPLRGEQYF	TGCGCCAGCAGCCATCCTCTAAGGGGGGAGCAGTACTTC
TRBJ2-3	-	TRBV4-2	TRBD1	CASSFRTGGKADTQYF	TGTGCCAGCAGCTTTAGGACAGGGGGCAAGGCAGATACGCAGTATTTT
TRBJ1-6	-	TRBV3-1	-	CASSQDFSGMRNSPLHF	TGTGCCAGCAGCCAAGATTTTTCCGGGATGAGAAATTCACCCCTCCACTTT
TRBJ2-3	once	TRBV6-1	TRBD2	CASSEAGLAGGGQYF	TGTGCCAGCAGTGAAGCTGGGCTAGCGGGAGGAGGGCAGTATTTT
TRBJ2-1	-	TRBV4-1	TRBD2	CASSQPGLAGVEQFF	TGCGCCAGCAGCCAACCGGGACTAGCGGGGGTTGAGCAGTTCTTC
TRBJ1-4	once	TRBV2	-	CATHPGGGSNEKLFF	TGTGCCACTCACCCCGGGGGCGGATCTAATGAAAAACTGTTTTTT
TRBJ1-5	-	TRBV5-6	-	CASSLGRGQPQHF	TGTGCCAGCAGCTTGGGACGGGGACAGCCCCAGCATTTT
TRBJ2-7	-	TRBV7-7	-	CASSQDTSYEQYF	TGTGCTAGCAGCCAGGACACCTCCTACGAGCAGTACTTC
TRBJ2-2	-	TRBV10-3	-	CAISEAGELFF	TGTGCCATCAGTGAGGCCGGGGAGCTGTTTTTT
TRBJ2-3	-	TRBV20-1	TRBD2	CSASPTLAGGAKDTQYF	TGCAGTGCTTCCCCTACGCTAGCGGGAGGCGCAAAGGATACGCAGTATTTT
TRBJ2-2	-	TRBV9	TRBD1	CASSPKTGEANTGELFF	TGTGCCAGCAGCCCAAAGACAGGGGAAGCGAACACCGGGGAGCTGTTTTTT
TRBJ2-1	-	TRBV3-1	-	CASSQGKLGKQFF	TGTGCCAGCAGCCAAGGAAAGCTTGGGAAGCAGTTCTTC
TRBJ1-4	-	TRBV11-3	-	CASRDSRETNEKLFF	TGTGCCAGCAGGGATTCCAGGGAGACTAATGAAAAACTGTTTTTT
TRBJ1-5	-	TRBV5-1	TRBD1	CASSVTLRQGTNSNQPQHF	TGCGCCAGCAGCGTTACCTTGAGACAGGGGACTAATAGCAATCAGCCCCAGCATTTT
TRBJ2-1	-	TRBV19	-	CASKGANLKRNEQFF	TGTGCCAGTAAAGGGGCGAACTTAAAAAGGAATGAGCAGTTCTTC
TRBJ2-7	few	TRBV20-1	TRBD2	CSAQRGGSEQYF	TGCAGTGCCCAACGGGGGGGTAGCGAGCAGTACTTC
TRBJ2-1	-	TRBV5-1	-	CASSLDRGPGLRRSSYNEQFF	TGCGCCAGCAGCTTGGACAGGGGACCGGGACTAAGGAGAAGCTCCTACAATGAGCAGTTCTTC
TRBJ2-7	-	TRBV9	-	CASSVGTGFYEQYF	TGTGCCAGCAGCGTAGGAACAGGATTCTACGAGCAGTACTTC
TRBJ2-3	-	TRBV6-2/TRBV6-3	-	CASSYLVPGDTQYF	TGTGCCAGCAGTTACCTAGTTCCCGGGGATACGCAGTATTTT
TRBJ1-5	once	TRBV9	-	CASSVGWGWDDQPQHF	TGTGCCAGCAGCGTTGGGTGGGGCTGGGATGATCAGCCCCAGCATTTT
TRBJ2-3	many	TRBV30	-	CAWGARYTDTQYF	TGTGCCTGGGGGGCCAGGTACACAGATACGCAGTATTTT
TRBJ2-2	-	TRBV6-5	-	CASSYKALGWTGELFF	TGTGCCAGCAGTTACAAGGCGCTAGGGTGGACCGGGGAGCTGTTTTTT
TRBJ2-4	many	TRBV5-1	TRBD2	CASTGGAKNIQYF	TGCGCCAGCACGGGGGGGGCCAAAAACATTCAGTACTTC
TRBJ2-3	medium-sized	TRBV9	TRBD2	CASSSGLAGEADTQYF	TGTGCCAGCAGCTCGGGACTAGCGGGAGAAGCAGATACGCAGTATTTT
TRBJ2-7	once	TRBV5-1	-	CASSRDPFSYEQYF	TGCGCCAGCAGCCGGGACCCCTTTTCCTACGAGCAGTACTTC
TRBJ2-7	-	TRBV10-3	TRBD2	CAISTGTSQYEQYF	TGTGCCATCAGCACCGGGACTAGCCAGTACGAGCAGTACTTC
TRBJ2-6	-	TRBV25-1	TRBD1	CASSETGGGGAGANVLTF	TGTGCCAGCAGTGAGACAGGGGGCGGAGGTGCCGGGGCCAACGTCCTGACTTTC
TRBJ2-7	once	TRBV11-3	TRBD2	CASSLGAPGTSGRPYEQYF	TGTGCCAGCAGCTTAGGGGCCCCCGGGACTAGCGGGAGACCTTACGAGCAGTACTTC
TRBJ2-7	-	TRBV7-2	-	CASSLAGESEQYF	TGTGCCAGCAGCTTAGCGGGAGAGAGCGAGCAGTACTTC
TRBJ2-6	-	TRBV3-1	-	CASSQLRLSGANVLTF	TGTGCCAGCAGCCAACTCCGACTTTCCGGGGCCAACGTCCTGACTTTC
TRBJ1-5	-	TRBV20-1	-	CSAGTTNQPQHF	TGCAGTGCTGGGACCACGAATCAGCCCCAGCATTTT
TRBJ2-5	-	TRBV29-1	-	CSALPGDQETQYF	TGCAGCGCACTCCCGGGAGACCAAGAGACCCAGTACTTC
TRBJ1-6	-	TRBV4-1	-	CASSQFSGISNSPLHF	TGCGCCAGCAGCCAGTTCTCCGGGATAAGTAATTCACCCCTCCACTTT
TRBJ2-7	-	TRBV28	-	CASSLGGLKLYEQYF	TGTGCCAGCAGTTTAGGTGGGCTAAAATTGTACGAGCAGTACTTC
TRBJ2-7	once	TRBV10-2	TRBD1	CASGPGGQYEQYF	TGCGCCAGCGGCCCAGGGGGCCAATACGAGCAGTACTTC